This T cell receptor (beta chain) is drawn from a study of T cells in localized non-small cell lung cancer. Some clones are missing from TCRdb's copy, which holds only in-frame ones; the method was immunoSEQ multiplex PCR. The sample yields under 1,000 clones, around a quarter seen once. The CDR3 is 15 amino acids. Germline CDR1 is MNHGY and CDR2 is SAAAGT. The V gene end was trimmed by 6 bases and the J gene end by 5 bases; junction bases not matched to a gene: 10. Sequenced material: normal lung tissue next to the tumor, taken before any cancer treatment. The sequence was obtained from a female donor older than 55 with stage I lung adenocarcinoma. V and J are TRBV6-8 and TRBJ2-1, with 7 bases that match TRBD1. The CDR3 sequence is CASRTSGTANNEQFF. The DNA for the CDR3 is TGTGCCAGCAGAACCTCCGGGACAGCTAACAATGAGCAGTTCTTC.